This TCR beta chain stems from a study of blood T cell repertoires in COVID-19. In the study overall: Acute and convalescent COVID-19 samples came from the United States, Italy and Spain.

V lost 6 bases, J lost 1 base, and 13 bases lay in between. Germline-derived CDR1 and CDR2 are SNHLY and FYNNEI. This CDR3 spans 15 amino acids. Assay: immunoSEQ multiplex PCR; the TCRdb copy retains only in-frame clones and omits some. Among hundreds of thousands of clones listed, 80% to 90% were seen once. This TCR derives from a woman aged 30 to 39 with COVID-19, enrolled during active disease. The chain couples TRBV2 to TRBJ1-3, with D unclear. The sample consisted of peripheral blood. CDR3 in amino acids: CASSEVSLSGNTIYF. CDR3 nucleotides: TGTGCCAGCAGCGAGGTCAGTCTTTCTGGAAACACCATATATTTT.